These 3 T cell receptor beta chains originate from one sample sequenced in a study of CD8+ T cells in alopecia areata. Following extraction, RNA underwent reverse transcription to cDNA, which served as the sequencing template. The protocol was immunoSEQ multiplex PCR, while the TCRdb copy is restricted to in-frame clones and leaves out a portion. The table includes about 160,000 clones, about three fifths detected once. Treatment defined: oral pan-JAK inhibitor, 5-10 mg twice daily. Sample: CD4+ T cells sorted from blood, taken at week 4, from a patient treated with tofacitinib. These receptors were collected from a human donor with alopecia areata.

The V gene is TRBV6-6, the J gene TRBJ2-7; tentative D call: TRBD2 (6 bases). The V and J ends lost 5 bases and 2 bases respectively, with 13 bases between them. CDR3 length equals 14 residues. Germline V gives CDR1 MNHNY, CDR2 SVGAGI (reference sequence). The CDR3 loop reads CASSLSAGTYEQYF. In DNA, the CDR3 is TGTGCCAGCAGTCTCTCAGCGGGCACCTACGAGCAGTACTTC.

The J gene is TRBJ2-7, the V gene TRBV7-2; 11 bases map to TRBD2. Germline-derived CDR1 and CDR2 are SGHTA and FQGNSA. With V trimmed by 2 bases and J by 4 bases, 1 base remained unmatched. This CDR3 has 14 amino acids. The CDR3 protein is CASSLTSGGYEQYF. The CDR3, as DNA: TGTGCCAGCAGCTTAACTAGCGGGGGTTACGAGCAGTACTTC.

V and J are TRBV25-1 and TRBJ2-1; possibly TRBD1 for D (5 bases). The V gene's germline CDR1 is MGHDK and CDR2 SYGVNS. This CDR3 has 14 amino acids. V was clipped by 1 base and J by 7 bases, with 11 bases between them. CDR3 residues: CASSESGKGNEQFF. Written as DNA, the CDR3 is TGTGCCAGCAGTGAATCAGGGAAGGGGAATGAGCAGTTCTTC.